The 6 T cell receptor beta chains reported below all come from one sample, sequenced in a study of blood T cell repertoires in COVID-19. Assay: immunoSEQ multiplex PCR; the TCRdb copy retains only in-frame clones and omits some. The top ten clones hold 2% to 2.5% of a sample with roughly 400,000 clones, around 87% of them seen once. The specimen sequenced was peripheral blood. These receptors all come from a woman aged 55-69 years with COVID-19, enrolled during active disease.

The table lists this clone with a count of one. The rearrangement uses TRBV5-6 and TRBJ1-2, with 7 bases that match TRBD1. V shed 1 base and J 2 bases; nucleotides not matched to a gene: 8. Per germline, CDR1 SGHDT and CDR2 YYEEEE. The CDR3 loop spans 16 amino acids. CDR3 region: CASSLLGQPVNYGYTF. The CDR3 DNA follows: TGTGCCAGCAGCTTGCTGGGACAGCCAGTAAACTATGGCTACACCTTC.

This sequence joins TRBV28 and TRBJ2-3; TRBD2 matches 8 bases. Germline trimming cut 3 bases from V and 7 bases from J; bases unmatched to any gene: 15. This CDR3 is built from 17 residues. Germline-derived CDR1 and CDR2 are MDHEN and SYDVKM. The CDR3 reads CASSLPGGAGVINTQYF. CDR3 nucleotides: TGTGCCAGCAGTTTGCCCGGGGGGGCAGGGGTCATAAATACGCAGTATTTT.

There are a few counts of this clone. J is TRBJ1-5 and V is TRBV18; no definite D call. Trimming stripped 2 bases from V and 7 bases from J, with 12 bases between. The CDR3 contains 14 residues. In germline, CDR1 is KGHSH, CDR2 LQKENI. CDR3 in DNA: TGTGCCAGCTCACCAAAGGGCCGGGAACAGCCCCAGCATTTT. Translated, it gives CASSPKGREQPQHF.

This clone was observed a handful of times. V is TRBV2 and J is TRBJ1-5; maybe TRBD1 (5 bases). In germline, CDR1 is SNHLY, CDR2 FYNNEI. This CDR3 spans 15 amino acids. Trimming removed 7 bases from V and 0 bases from J, with 13 bases in between. The CDR3 DNA reads TGTGCCAGCATCCCGGCAGGGAATAGCAATCAGCCCCAGCATTTT. It is translated as CASIPAGNSNQPQHF.

The chain joins TRBV10-3 to TRBJ1-5, with TRBD1 as a possible D gene (6 bases). Deletions cut 2 bases from V and 1 base from J, with 9 bases between. CDR1 is ENHRY and CDR2 is SYGVKD in the germline V gene. The CDR3 has 15 amino acids. CDR3 DNA sequence: TGTGCCATCAGTGAGGCAGGGGCCAGCAATCAGCCCCAGCATTTT. Its protein product is CAISEAGASNQPQHF.

The J gene is TRBJ2-3, the V gene TRBV5-1; 9 bases line up with TRBD1. CDR3 size: 14 residues. Germline values: CDR1 SGHRS, CDR2 YFSETQ. The V gene end was trimmed by 5 bases and the J gene end by 5 bases; junction bases not matched to a gene: 6. Here the CDR3 reads CASSNRGRLDTQYF. In DNA, the CDR3 is TGCGCCAGCAGTAACAGGGGGCGGCTAGATACGCAGTATTTT.